Described below is a single T cell receptor (beta chain) sequence and its context. The isolated RNA, all of it, was reverse transcribed, so expressed TCRB transcripts were what got sequenced. Libraries were prepared by immunoSEQ multiplex PCR; TCRdb keeps only in-frame clonotypes and omits some of them. The repertoire consists of nearly 250,000 clones, with around 68% occurring once and the leading ten covering approximately 0.053%. The V and J ends lost 4 bases and 4 bases, in that order; junction bases with no gene match: 7. This CDR3 is 16 amino acids long. Germline values: CDR1 MNHEY, CDR2 SVGAGI. This entry is derived from a study of beta chain features in type 1 diabetes.

The chain is built from TRBV6-5 and TRBJ2-1, with 10 positions matching TRBD2. The receptor comes from a man aged 30 to 45 in good health. The source material was naive CD4+ T cells from blood. The CDR3 loop reads CASSSTSSGRYNEQFF. The CDR3 DNA reads as TGTGCCAGCAGTTCCACCTCTAGCGGGAGATACAATGAGCAGTTCTTC.